The source of this TCR beta chain is a study of blood T cell repertoires in COVID-19. Background on the study: COVID-19 samples, acute and convalescent, were from the United States, Italy and Spain.

The repertoire was sequenced with immunoSEQ multiplex PCR; TCRdb's copy has only in-frame clones and lacks some. The table lists about 280,000 clones, 88% of them singletons, with approximately 2% in the top ten. The sequence was collected from a woman in her sixties in a cohort exposed to, infected with or recovered from COVID-19 (not recorded which). The source material was PBMCs or T cells enriched from blood (not recorded which).

CDR3 region: CASSGGQTQETQYF. The DNA for the CDR3 is TGTGCCAGCAGCGGGGGACAGACCCAAGAGACCCAGTACTTC. The genes are TRBV5-4 and TRBJ2-5; TRBD1 matches 7 bases. The CDR3 totals 14 residues. V lost 4 bases and J lost 1; bases outside the gene matches: 4. Germline V lookup: CDR1 SGHNT, CDR2 YYREEE (reference sequence).